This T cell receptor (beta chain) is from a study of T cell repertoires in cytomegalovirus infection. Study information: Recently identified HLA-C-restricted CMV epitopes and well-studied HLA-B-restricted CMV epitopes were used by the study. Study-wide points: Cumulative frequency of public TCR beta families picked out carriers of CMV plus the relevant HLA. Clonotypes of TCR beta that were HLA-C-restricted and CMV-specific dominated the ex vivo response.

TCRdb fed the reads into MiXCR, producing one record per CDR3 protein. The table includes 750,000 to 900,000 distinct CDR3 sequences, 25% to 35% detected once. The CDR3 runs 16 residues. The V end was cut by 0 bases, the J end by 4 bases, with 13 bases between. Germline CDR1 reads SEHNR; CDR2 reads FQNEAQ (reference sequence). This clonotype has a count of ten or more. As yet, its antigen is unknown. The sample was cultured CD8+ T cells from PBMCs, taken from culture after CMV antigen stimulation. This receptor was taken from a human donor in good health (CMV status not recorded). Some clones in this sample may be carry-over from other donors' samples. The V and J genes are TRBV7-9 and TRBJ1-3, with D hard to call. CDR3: CASSLAAGRSGNTIYF. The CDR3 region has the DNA TGTGCCAGCAGCTTAGCGGCAGGTCGGTCGGGAAACACCATATATTTT.